Presented here are 26 T cell receptor beta chains from one specimen sequenced in a study of long-term antiretroviral therapy in people with HIV. Samples were assayed with immunoSEQ v3.0 at survey level. The assay was immunoSEQ multiplex PCR, and TCRdb's table has in-frame clones only and misses some. The repertoire holds approximately 30,000 clones, with about 85% as singletons. The sequencing used unsorted PBMCs, collected 3 years after starting antiretroviral therapy. The receptors come from a man in his forties with HIV.

This clone appeared a few times. J is TRBJ2-1 and V is TRBV27; 7 bases agree with TRBD1. Germline values: CDR1 MNHEY, CDR2 SMNVEV (reference sequence). V gave up 6 bases and J gave up 5 bases; unmatched junction bases: 10. The CDR3 runs to 15 residues. CDR3 residues: CASSLQGSGNNEQFF. The CDR3 DNA reads TGTGCCAGCAGCCTACAGGGGTCGGGGAACAATGAGCAGTTCTTC.

V is TRBV19 and J is TRBJ1-5, with D hard to call. The CDR3 contains 17 residues. Germline assignment: CDR1 LNHDA and CDR2 SQIVND (reference sequence). V gave up 0 bases and J gave up 0 bases, with 12 bases separating them. CDR3 DNA sequence: TGTGCCAGTAGTATAGATATGGCAGCAAATAGCAATCAGCCCCAGCATTTT. It is translated as CASSIDMAANSNQPQHF. Variable domain in full (rest from reference TRBV19 and TRBJ1-5): DGGITQSPKYLFRKEGQNVTLSCEQNLNHDAMYWYRQDPGQGLRLIYYSQIVNDFQKGDIAEGYSVSREKKESFPLTVTSAQKNPTAFYLCASSIDMAANSNQPQHFGDGTRLSIL.

The chain couples TRBV10-1 to TRBJ2-3, with a tentative D call TRBD2 (6 bases). Trimming left V 1 base short and J 6 bases short, with 8 bases between. CDR3 length: 13 amino acids. Germline values: CDR1 WNHNN, CDR2 SYGVQD (reference sequence). CDR3 nucleotides: TGCGCCAGCAGTGAGTGGAGCGGGGATACGCAGTATTTT. Translation gives CASSEWSGDTQYF.

The chain is built from TRBV19 and TRBJ1-1; 9 bases are shared with TRBD1. This CDR3 spans 15 amino acids. Losses at the gene ends were 5 bases for V and 7 bases for J; bases not matched to a gene: 11. Looked up from germline, CDR1 is LNHDA and CDR2 is SQIVND (reference sequence). CDR3 DNA sequence: TGTGCCAGTAGTCCCCTGGACAGGGGAGGTGTTGAAGCTTTCTTT. Protein: CASSPLDRGGVEAFF.

CDR3 sequence: CASPREGEYNEQFF. The DNA for the CDR3 is TGTGCCAGCCCCCGGGAAGGAGAGTACAATGAGCAGTTCTTC. The chain recombines TRBV6-5 with TRBJ2-1; a weak D match, TRBD2 (5 bases). Germline values: CDR1 MNHEY, CDR2 SVGAGI. Between the trimmed V and J ends, which lost 8 bases and 4 bases, there was a span of 15 bases. The CDR3 spans 14 residues.

The V gene is TRBV9, the J gene TRBJ2-2; 9 nucleotides align to TRBD2. V dropped 4 bases and J dropped 5; count of bases not matched to a gene: 6. Germline V gives CDR1 SGDLS, CDR2 YYNGEE. CDR3 length: 15 residues. The CDR3 sequence: CASSLRGGVTGELFF. The CDR3 nucleotides read TGTGCCAGCAGCTTACGCGGGGGGGTAACCGGGGAGCTGTTTTTT.

V and J are TRBV19 and TRBJ1-1; D uncertain. This CDR3 contains 14 residues. V dropped 7 bases and J dropped 1 base, with 13 bases sitting between them. Germline lookup yields CDR1 LNHDA and CDR2 SQIVND (reference sequence). The CDR3 loop reads CASTNRVPNTEAFF. In DNA, the CDR3 is TGTGCCAGTACCAATCGGGTGCCGAACACTGAAGCTTTCTTT.

This rearrangement joins TRBV6-5 to TRBJ1-1, with D possibly being TRBD1 (5 bases). Deletions cut 7 bases from V and 2 bases from J, with 14 bases between. This CDR3 comprises 14 residues. The germline CDR1 and CDR2 sequences are MNHEY and SVGAGI. CDR3 sequence reads: CASMAGTVNTEAFF. In nucleotides, the CDR3 is TGTGCCAGCATGGCCGGGACGGTTAACACTGAAGCTTTCTTT.

This chain joins TRBV4-1 and TRBJ1-2, with D possibly being TRBD1 (5 bases). V lost 4 bases to trimming and J lost 0 bases, with 21 bases between them. The CDR3 covers 18 residues. Per the germline V gene, CDR1 is MGHRA and CDR2 is YSYEKL. The CDR3 DNA reads TGCGCCAGCAGCCGGAATACTGGGGCGAGGGAAGCTAACTATGGCTACACCTTC. As protein: CASSRNTGAREANYGYTF.

J is TRBJ1-4 and V is TRBV4-1; tentative D call: TRBD1 (5 bases). The V end was cut by 4 bases, the J end by 4 bases, with 16 bases between. The germline gives CDR1 MGHRA, CDR2 YSYEKL. The CDR3 totals 16 residues. CDR3 residues: CASSPRETANNEKLFF. The CDR3 DNA is TGCGCCAGCAGCCCGCGGGAGACAGCGAATAATGAAAAACTGTTTTTT.

The V and J genes are TRBV30 and TRBJ1-1; D is undetermined. The CDR3 length is 14 residues. Germline V gives CDR1 GTSNPN, CDR2 SVGIG (reference sequence). The V end was cut by 4 bases, the J end by 4 bases, with 16 bases between. The CDR3 spells CAWNDHLGSTEAFF. The DNA of the CDR3 is TGTGCCTGGAATGACCATTTGGGTAGCACTGAAGCTTTCTTT.

The CDR3 bases are TGTGCCAGCAGTTTATCTGGCAGGGGGCTGTATGGCTACACCTTC. It is translated as CASSLSGRGLYGYTF. V and J are TRBV27 and TRBJ1-2; 8 positions agree with TRBD1. CDR1 is MNHEY, CDR2 SMNVEV, per germline (reference sequence). This CDR3 is built from 15 residues. The ends lost 0 bases at V and 5 bases at J; junction bases unmatched: 5.

In nucleotides, the CDR3 is TGTGCCAGCAGCCACACCTACGAGCAGTACTTC. Residues: CASSHTYEQYF. J is TRBJ2-7 and V is TRBV9; no clear D. The CDR3 totals 11 residues. V was trimmed by 4 bases and J by 2 bases, leaving 4 bases between them. The V gene's germline CDR1 is SGDLS and CDR2 YYNGEE.

The chain joins TRBV9 to TRBJ1-1; 8 bases match TRBD1. Germline CDR1 and CDR2: SGDLS and YYNGEE. With 4 bases clipped from V and 4 bases from J, the junction kept 9 bases outside the gene matches. CDR3 size: 15 residues. The CDR3 region is CASSPRTGFVTEAFF. In DNA form, the CDR3 reads TGTGCCAGCAGCCCCCGGACAGGGTTCGTCACTGAAGCTTTCTTT.

The chain couples TRBV27 to TRBJ1-1; 7 nucleotides line up with TRBD1. CDR1 and CDR2 from the germline V gene are MNHEY and SMNVEV (reference sequence). Unmatched junction bases numbered 3, after V lost 7 bases and J lost 1 base. This CDR3 comprises 13 residues. The CDR3 spells CASTRDRNTEAFF. CDR3 coding DNA: TGTGCCAGCACCCGGGACAGGAACACTGAAGCTTTCTTT.

This sequence joins TRBV6-1 and TRBJ2-7; 9 bases match TRBD1. J lost 5 bases, V lost 3 bases, and 11 bases had no gene match. Per germline, CDR1 MNHNS and CDR2 SASEGT. The CDR3 sequence is 16 residues long. CDR3 residues: CASSDQYRTGAHEQYF. In DNA, the CDR3 is TGTGCCAGCAGTGATCAATATAGGACAGGGGCCCACGAGCAGTACTTC.

J is TRBJ2-1 and V is TRBV5-1; 7 nucleotides align to TRBD1. Germline CDR1 SGHRS, CDR2 YFSETQ. Trimming at V came to 6 bases and at J to 0 bases, leaving 6 bases not matched to a gene. This CDR3 spans 15 amino acids. In DNA form, the CDR3 reads TGCGCCAGCACCCTGACAGGGTTCTCCTACAATGAGCAGTTCTTC. This codes for CASTLTGFSYNEQFF. Filled out from reference TRBV5-1 and TRBJ2-1, the complete variable domain reads KAGVTQTPRYLIKTRGQQVTLSCSPISGHRSVSWYQQTPGQGLQFLFEYFSETQRNKGNFPGRFSGRQFSNSRSEMNVSTLELGDSALYLCASTLTGFSYNEQFFGPGTRLTVL.

This chain connects TRBV5-5 to TRBJ1-6; D remains ambiguous. Trimming took 4 bases from V and 3 from J, leaving 20 bases between them. This CDR3 comprises 18 residues. The germline V gene has CDR1 SGHKS and CDR2 YYEKEE (reference sequence). This CDR3 is CASSRGGGSPLYNSPLHF. The CDR3 DNA reads as TGTGCCAGCAGCCGCGGAGGTGGCAGCCCACTCTATAATTCACCCCTCCACTTT.

V usage is TRBV7-9 and J usage is TRBJ2-1, with 10 positions matching TRBD2. Germline V gene data show CDR1 as SEHNR and CDR2 as FQNEAQ (reference sequence). The V and J ends lost 4 bases and 2 bases, in that order; junction bases with no gene match: 5. The CDR3 sequence is 16 residues long. CDR3 loop: CASSSLAGVTYNEQFF. The CDR3 nucleotides are TGTGCCAGCAGCTCGCTAGCGGGAGTTACCTACAATGAGCAGTTCTTC.

V usage is TRBV7-2 and J usage is TRBJ1-5; 7 bases align to TRBD1. CDR3 length equals 15 residues. The germline V gene has CDR1 SGHTA and CDR2 FQGNSA. The trim removed 3 bases at V and 2 bases at J, leaving 4 bases unmatched. Written as DNA, the CDR3 is TGTGCCAGCAGCTTGCGACAGGGCGGCAATCAGCCCCAGCATTTT. The encoded protein is CASSLRQGGNQPQHF.

The chain recombines TRBV2 with TRBJ2-1; 10 positions agree with TRBD1. CDR1 and CDR2 (germline): SNHLY, FYNNEI. This CDR3 has 15 residues. The J segment lost 1 base and the V segment lost 7 bases, leaving 4 bases of the junction unmatched. The CDR3 sequence: CASTTGQGSYNEQFF. The CDR3 DNA sequence: TGTGCCAGCACCACGGGACAGGGGTCCTACAATGAGCAGTTCTTC. Full variable domain (remainder filled in from reference TRBV2 and TRBJ2-1): EPEVTQTPSHQVTQMGQEVILRCVPISNHLYFYWYRQILGQKVEFLVSFYNNEISEKSEIFDDQFSVERPDGSNFTLKIRSTKLEDSAMYFCASTTGQGSYNEQFFGPGTRLTVL.

The sample holds one count of this clone. The chain links TRBV19 to TRBJ1-5; maybe TRBD1 (5 bases). CDR1 LNHDA and CDR2 SQIVND come from the germline V gene (reference sequence). V lost 6 bases and J lost 3, with 15 bases in between. The CDR3 is 15 residues long. Written as DNA, the CDR3 is TGTGCCAGTAGCACAAACGGGGCTTTCAATCAGCCCCAGCATTTT. Protein product: CASSTNGAFNQPQHF. The full variable domain, with the rest looked up from reference TRBV19 and TRBJ1-5, is DGGITQSPKYLFRKEGQNVTLSCEQNLNHDAMYWYRQDPGQGLRLIYYSQIVNDFQKGDIAEGYSVSREKKESFPLTVTSAQKNPTAFYLCASSTNGAFNQPQHFGDGTRLSIL.

The chain links TRBV29-1 to TRBJ2-3; D not certain. Germline V gene data show CDR1 as SQVTM and CDR2 as ANQGSEA. CDR3 length: 14 amino acids. The V end was cut by 3 bases, the J end by 0 bases, with 10 bases between. The CDR3, as DNA: TGCAGCGTTGAGACACTTCTTAGCACAGATACGCAGTATTTT. This translates into CSVETLLSTDTQYF.

This clone showed up just once. V usage is TRBV27 and J usage is TRBJ2-7, with 7 bases that match TRBD1. Germline CDR1 and CDR2: MNHEY and SMNVEV (reference sequence). The length of the CDR3 is 16 residues. Germline trimming cut 2 bases from V and 4 bases from J; bases unmatched to any gene: 11. The CDR3 loop reads CASSLAWRQGKYEQYF. CDR3 nucleotides: TGTGCCAGCAGTTTAGCTTGGAGACAGGGCAAATACGAGCAGTACTTC.

V and J are TRBV6-5 and TRBJ1-3; 7 positions agree with TRBD1. Germline V CDR1 and CDR2: MNHEY, SVGAGI. The CDR3 loop spans 15 amino acids. V lost 4 bases and J lost 5; bases outside the gene matches: 8. The CDR3 nucleotides read TGTGCCAGCAGTTTCAGACAGGGTACTAGAAACACCATATATTTT. Protein: CASSFRQGTRNTIYF.

V usage is TRBV6-5 and J usage is TRBJ1-2; D is perhaps TRBD1 (6 bases). Germline V gives CDR1 MNHEY, CDR2 SVGAGI. Deletions cut 5 bases from V and 5 bases from J, with 15 bases between. The CDR3 sequence is 14 residues long. The CDR3, as DNA: TGTGCCAGCAGTGCCAGGGGAAGTAATTATGGCTACACCTTC. Translation: CASSARGSNYGYTF.